This record concerns one TCR beta chain sequence. Antigen unknown. The entry originates in a study of shared clonotypes between healthy human individuals. As for the study in general: Plates per donor: three CD4 naive, three CD4 memory, two CD8 naive, one CD8 memory. Study-wide results and caveats: Against clonotypes common to all four donors, non-shared ones had lower generation probabilities.

Each subset's genomic DNA was shared equally among a number of immunoSEQ plates. Roughly 27,000 T cell genomes, or roughly 200 ng DNA, went into the sorted-subset replicate PCRs. Method: immunoSEQ multiplex PCR; TCRdb's copy keeps in-frame clones and lacks some. The table includes approximately 620,000 clones, approximately 97% detected once. Source material: naive CD4+ T cells sorted from blood. This sample's subset: CD45RA+ positively selected. This receptor was obtained from a woman aged 30 to 39 in good health.

For the CDR3, the DNA is TGTGCCAGTAGTATCGCCAGCTGGAGCTATGAGCAGTTCTTC. Protein: CASSIASWSYEQFF. V is TRBV19 and J is TRBJ2-1, with D unresolved. From germline, CDR1 is LNHDA and CDR2 SQIVND (reference sequence). The CDR3 totals 14 residues. V shed 3 bases and J shed 8 bases, with 14 bases lying between them.